This T cell receptor (beta chain) stems from a study of CD8+ T cells in alopecia areata. With 4 bases removed from V and 3 bases from J, the gap between germline ends came to 16 bases. This CDR3 region has 15 residues. Per the germline V gene, CDR1 is SGHKS and CDR2 is YYEKEE (reference sequence). As to treatment: oral pan-JAK inhibitor, 5-10 mg twice daily. There are many counts of this clone. Sequencing templates came from extracted RNA that was reverse transcribed into cDNA. The table came from immunoSEQ multiplex PCR; TCRdb's copy has only in-frame clones and leaves some out. The table shows about 220,000 clones, with about three fifths occurring only once.

V and J are TRBV5-5 and TRBJ1-2; D not certain. The sample in question was CD4+ T cells sorted from blood, obtained at week 4, from a patient treated with tofacitinib. This clonotype was obtained from a human donor with alopecia areata. The DNA of the CDR3 is TGTGCCAGCAGCGATCAAGACGGGAGCTACTATGGCTACACCTTC. This encodes CASSDQDGSYYGYTF.